Listed here are 12 T cell receptor beta chains from one sample, sequenced in a study of T cell repertoires and Cas9 in healthy adults. Repertoires were generated with immunoSEQ multiplex PCR, while TCRdb's copy carries only in-frame clones and drops some. The profile shows 11,000 to 15,000 clones, roughly 87% of them singletons. The sample consisted of Tregs (CD4+, CD25+, CD127-, CD137-, CD154-) from PBMCs; culture status not recorded. These receptors were obtained from a human donor in good health.

The rearrangement links TRBV5-1 to TRBJ1-2, with 9 bases fitting TRBD1. CDR3 length: 15 amino acids. J lost 7 bases, V lost 4 bases, and 11 bases had no gene match. CDR1 is SGHRS, CDR2 YFSETQ, per germline. The chain's CDR3 is CASSQQTGGKIGYTF. CDR3 nucleotides: TGCGCCAGCAGCCAACAGACAGGGGGTAAGATTGGCTACACCTTC.

This chain connects TRBV9 to TRBJ1-3; no firm D call. Germline assignment: CDR1 SGDLS and CDR2 YYNGEE. CDR3 size: 17 residues. The V end was cut by 0 bases, the J end by 2 bases, with 15 bases between. This CDR3 reads CASSVAPGDGPGNTIYF. DNA of the CDR3: TGTGCCAGCAGCGTAGCCCCGGGAGACGGTCCTGGAAACACCATATATTTT.

This chain joins TRBV7-8 and TRBJ1-1; 7 nucleotides match TRBD1. Trimming at V came to 5 bases and at J to 6 bases, leaving 6 bases not matched to a gene. Germline CDR1 SGHVS, CDR2 FQNEAQ. CDR3 length: 13 amino acids. The CDR3 nucleotides are TGTGCCAGCAGCCCCGACAGGGACTCTGAAGCTTTCTTT. As protein: CASSPDRDSEAFF.

The V gene is TRBV2, the J gene TRBJ1-5; 10 bases map to TRBD1. The CDR3 length is 17 residues. V gave up 9 bases and J gave up 2 bases; unmatched junction bases: 13. Looked up from germline, CDR1 is SNHLY and CDR2 is FYNNEI. The CDR3 here is CASRKGGGQGRNQPQHF. The DNA for the CDR3 is TGTGCCAGTAGAAAAGGTGGGGGACAGGGGCGCAATCAGCCCCAGCATTTT. Supplemented by reference TRBV2 and TRBJ1-5, the full variable domain reads EPEVTQTPSHQVTQMGQEVILRCVPISNHLYFYWYRQILGQKVEFLVSFYNNEISEKSEIFDDQFSVERPDGSNFTLKIRSTKLEDSAMYFCASRKGGGQGRNQPQHFGDGTRLSIL.

J is TRBJ2-3 and V is TRBV6-6; 9 positions agree with TRBD2. This CDR3 has 16 residues. Germline V gene data show CDR1 as MNHNY and CDR2 as SVGAGI (reference sequence). V lost 6 bases, J lost 0 bases, and 7 bases stayed unmatched. The CDR3 bases are TGTGCCAGCAGGCCCGTAGCGGGAGCTAGCACAGATACGCAGTATTTT. Protein sequence: CASRPVAGASTDTQYF.

CDR3 DNA sequence: TGTGCCAGCAGGTTGAGACAGTCACCTAACTATGGCTACACCTTC. This codes for CASRLRQSPNYGYTF. The J gene is TRBJ1-2, the V gene TRBV27, with D perhaps TRBD1 (5 bases). The CDR3 consists of 15 residues. Looked up from germline, CDR1 is MNHEY and CDR2 is SMNVEV (reference sequence). The V end lost 6 bases, the J end lost 0 bases, and 14 bases lay between the germline ends.

CDR3 amino acids: CASSKGGTGGMNTQYF. The DNA for the CDR3 is TGTGCCAGCAGCAAAGGAGGGACAGGGGGCATGAATACGCAGTATTTT. The chain is built from TRBV5-6 and TRBJ2-3; 12 bases align to TRBD1. The CDR3 extends over 16 amino acids. Losses at the gene ends were 4 bases for V and 7 bases for J; bases not matched to a gene: 10. Germline V gene sequence: CDR1 SGHDT, CDR2 YYEEEE.

Concerning this clone itself: The germline gene is not matched at one end of the junction; a read error may be the cause. Distinct nucleotide sequences in the sample also encode this CDR3. This chain connects TRBV10-3 to TRBJ2-2, with TRBD2 matching over 15 bases. The CDR3 loop spans 18 amino acids. Looked up from germline, CDR1 is ENHRY and CDR2 is SYGVKD. The CDR3 nucleotides read TGTGCCATCCGTGAGGGGGGGACTAGCGGGAGGAAGACCGGGGAGCTGTTTTTT. Translated, it gives CAIREGGTSGRKTGELFF.

This clone was found once. The J gene is TRBJ1-1, the V gene TRBV23-1; D is perhaps TRBD1 (5 bases). TRBV23-1 is sorted into the ORF group, with uncertain function. This CDR3 is 15 amino acids long. Trimming shortened V by 4 bases and J by 1 base, and 13 bases separated the two germline ends. CDR3 coding DNA: TGCGCCAGCAGTCTAGCAGGGAGAGGGAACACTGAAGCTTTCTTT. Translated, it gives CASSLAGRGNTEAFF.

The gene calls are TRBV5-1 and TRBJ2-3; D gene unclear. The germline V gene encodes CDR1 SGHRS and CDR2 YFSETQ. The CDR3 extends over 12 amino acids. V dropped 4 bases and J dropped 2 bases, with 5 bases sitting between them. In DNA form, the CDR3 reads TGCGCCAGCAGCCCTAACACAGATACGCAGTATTTT. This translates into CASSPNTDTQYF.

The chain carries TRBV4-3 and TRBJ1-2; the D gene is possibly TRBD1 (6 bases). Trimming took 0 bases from V and 7 from J, leaving 15 bases between them. Germline CDR1 is LGHNA and CDR2 is YSLEER. This CDR3 has 15 amino acids. CDR3 sequence: CASSQDLGGAVGYTF. In DNA, the CDR3 is TGCGCCAGCAGCCAAGACCTGGGGGGGGCGGTTGGCTACACCTTC.

This chain connects TRBV28 to TRBJ2-1; D remains ambiguous. The CDR3 loop spans 12 amino acids. Per the germline V gene, CDR1 is MDHEN and CDR2 is SYDVKM. V lost 6 bases to trimming and J lost 5 bases, with 8 bases between them. Here the CDR3 DNA reads TGTGCCAGCAGGACGACCCACAATGAGCAGTTCTTC. Translating it yields CASRTTHNEQFF.